This is a list of T cell receptor beta chains from one sample in a study of glioma-infiltrating T cells. Each CDR3 protein gets one entry after TCRdb re-called the multiplex PCR reads with MiXCR. Of 300,000 to 450,000 distinct CDR3 sequences listed, 41% are singletons. Sequencing input: glioma tissue, nonneoplastic brain tissue, or PBMCs (not recorded which). The receptors shown here come from a human donor with low-grade glioma or glioblastoma, undergoing nonglioma brain surgery, or in good health (not recorded which). Both conserved end residues are part of each CDR3. A D gene is named only where the DNA matches it firmly. Part of the rows lack a size; the others show once, few, many or a class for expanded clones.

j_call: TRBJ1-5
clone_size: many
d_call: NA
v_call: TRBV28
cdr3_aa: CASRATGYWSNQPQHF
cdr3_nt: TGTGCCAGCAGGGCAACAGGGTACTGGAGCAATCAGCCCCAGCATTTT

j_call: TRBJ2-2
clone_size: few
d_call: NA
v_call: TRBV6-2/TRBV6-3
cdr3_aa: CASSTSRRRNTGELFF
cdr3_nt: TGTGCCAGCAGCACCTCGAGGAGGAGAAACACCGGGGAGCTGTTTTTT

j_call: TRBJ2-1
clone_size: NA
d_call: TRBD2
v_call: TRBV7-2
cdr3_aa: CASSHRTSGGPYNEQFF
cdr3_nt: TGTGCCAGCAGCCACCGGACTAGCGGGGGACCCTACAATGAGCAGTTCTTC

j_call: TRBJ2-3
clone_size: NA
d_call: NA
v_call: TRBV24-1
cdr3_aa: CATSDPTGSTDTQYF
cdr3_nt: TGTGCCACCAGTGATCCTACGGGGAGCACAGATACGCAGTATTTT

j_call: TRBJ1-2
clone_size: NA
d_call: TRBD1
v_call: TRBV7-2
cdr3_aa: CASSYPGTGTSYGYTF
cdr3_nt: TGTGCCAGCAGCTATCCCGGGACAGGGACGTCCTATGGCTACACCTTC

j_call: TRBJ1-2
clone_size: NA
d_call: NA
v_call: TRBV4-3
cdr3_aa: CASSPRRGTNYGYTF
cdr3_nt: TGCGCCAGCAGCCCCCGAAGGGGGACTAACTATGGCTACACCTTC

j_call: TRBJ2-3
clone_size: NA
d_call: NA
v_call: TRBV20-1
cdr3_aa: CSAATGSRSDTQYF
cdr3_nt: TGCAGTGCTGCCACTGGGTCCCGGTCCGATACGCAGTATTTT

j_call: TRBJ2-1
clone_size: few
d_call: TRBD2
v_call: TRBV7-7
cdr3_aa: CASSQGLVTSNEQFF
cdr3_nt: TGTGCTAGCAGCCAAGGACTAGTTACCTCCAATGAGCAGTTCTTC

j_call: TRBJ2-1
clone_size: NA
d_call: NA
v_call: TRBV27
cdr3_aa: CASSPRALYSAGNEQFF
cdr3_nt: TGTGCCAGCAGTCCACGGGCCCTTTATTCAGCGGGCAATGAGCAGTTCTTC

j_call: TRBJ1-3
clone_size: NA
d_call: TRBD1
v_call: TRBV29-1
cdr3_aa: CSVEDRFLLGNTIYF
cdr3_nt: TGCAGCGTGGAGGACAGGTTCTTACTTGGGAACACCATATATTTT

j_call: TRBJ1-5
clone_size: NA
d_call: TRBD1
v_call: TRBV20-1
cdr3_aa: CSARDHRTGSQPQHF
cdr3_nt: TGCAGTGCTAGAGACCATAGGACAGGGTCTCAGCCCCAGCATTTT

j_call: TRBJ1-4
clone_size: NA
d_call: NA
v_call: TRBV11-2
cdr3_aa: CASSLIRGISEKLFF
cdr3_nt: TGTGCCAGCAGCTTAATTCGAGGGATCAGTGAAAAACTGTTTTTT

j_call: TRBJ1-5
clone_size: NA
d_call: NA
v_call: TRBV7-2
cdr3_aa: CASSLVRSNQPQHF
cdr3_nt: TGTGCCAGCAGCTTAGTACGGAGCAATCAGCCCCAGCATTTT

j_call: TRBJ2-3
clone_size: NA
d_call: NA
v_call: TRBV12-3/TRBV12-4
cdr3_aa: CASSFWRLTDTQYF
cdr3_nt: TGTGCCAGCAGTTTTTGGCGGCTCACAGATACGCAGTATTTT

j_call: TRBJ1-5
clone_size: many
d_call: NA
v_call: TRBV28
cdr3_aa: CASSLVGVQPQHF
cdr3_nt: TGTGCCAGCAGTTTGGTGGGGGTACAGCCCCAGCATTTT

j_call: TRBJ1-2
clone_size: NA
d_call: NA
v_call: TRBV28
cdr3_aa: CASATTYGYTF
cdr3_nt: TGTGCCAGTGCGACAACCTATGGCTACACCTTC

j_call: TRBJ2-2
clone_size: NA
d_call: NA
v_call: TRBV2
cdr3_aa: CASSAVDHGELFF
cdr3_nt: TGTGCCAGCAGTGCTGTCGATCACGGGGAGCTGTTTTTT

j_call: TRBJ2-2
clone_size: NA
d_call: NA
v_call: TRBV4-1
cdr3_aa: CASSGSRAGELFF
cdr3_nt: TGCGCCAGCAGCGGGAGTCGGGCCGGGGAGCTGTTTTTT

j_call: TRBJ1-2
clone_size: many
d_call: TRBD1
v_call: TRBV28
cdr3_aa: CASSPGDRGNYGYTF
cdr3_nt: TGTGCCAGCAGTCCGGGAGACAGGGGGAACTATGGCTACACCTTC

j_call: TRBJ2-3
clone_size: few
d_call: NA
v_call: TRBV6-2/TRBV6-3
cdr3_aa: CASSYGGPAGWSQYF
cdr3_nt: TGTGCCAGCAGTTACGGAGGCCCCGCCGGTTGGTCGCAGTATTTT

j_call: TRBJ1-2
clone_size: many
d_call: NA
v_call: TRBV15
cdr3_aa: CATSRGSEVYGYTF
cdr3_nt: TGTGCCACCAGCAGGGGATCTGAGGTCTATGGCTACACCTTC